This TCR beta chain emerged from a study of neurological immune-mediated disorders (dated by TCRdb to the late 2010s). For context, the study as a whole: Of the roughly 34 multiple sclerosis patients, some 31 had relapsing-remitting MS and 3 had secondary progressive MS. Alongside PBMC samples, the set of about 100 TCR-beta libraries contained longitudinal samples, technical triplicates, and paired CD4+ and CD8+ T-cell subsets that had been sorted. Using UMI-based sequencing, the study compared peripheral blood TCR-beta repertoires from patients with HTLV-I-associated myelopathy (HAM/TSP), patients with multiple sclerosis, and healthy controls. The cohort included 68 subjects: 14 with HAM/TSP, roughly 35 with multiple sclerosis, and around 20 healthy controls. Study-level results and caveats: Phylogenetic analysis grouped repertoires from 18 of 34 MS patients into a cluster of related CDR3 sequences, suggesting a possible repertoire-level signature. The MS cluster was not associated with any clinical or MRI features, and the authors stated that larger cohorts are needed. TCR clonal expansion was highest in HAM/TSP patients and lowest in MS patients, with MS patients falling below even healthy controls. No identical CDR3 amino acid sequences were shared among expanded clones across subjects, suggesting private TCR-beta repertoires in all groups.

CDR1 and CDR2 were assigned from the germline V gene as SGHTA and FQGNSA. Taken from cysteine to phenylalanine, the CDR3 has 12 residues. Only the CDR3 part of the read is kept: 36 bases, read in frame from the first base. The junction carries 5 bases between V and J, which are trimmed by 1 base and 6 bases respectively. cDNA synthesis used template-switch 5'RACE with a primer carrying a 10-nucleotide random unique molecular identifier tagging each TCR transcript. Every sequencing run covered 15-18 subjects and yielded more than 170 million TCR-beta sequences. The RNeasy kit was used for extraction of total RNA. The KAPA Real-time Library Amplification kit was used to amplify TCR-beta VDJ regions with primers targeting the TCR constant region and the 5'RACE anchor. Sample indexes and Illumina adaptors were added in a first PCR, after which library yield was increased in a second PCR. After Ampure bead purification, the TCR product of roughly 650 bp was size-selected on a 2% E-gel SizeSelection system. Before pooling, libraries had their quality checked on a Bioanalyzer, their concentration measured with Qubit, and their quantity determined with the Kapa Library Quantification kit. Paired-end 2 x 150 bp sequencing of the libraries was performed on an Illumina HiSeq 2500. To increase sequence diversity, roughly 24-32% phiX was spiked into each library pool. Turning to the authors' computational methods: The quality-filtered reads were processed with the UMI-based MiGEC pipeline, whose error correction step removed more than 75% of the raw TCR sequences. VDJ genes were aligned to IMGT germline references, and clonotypes were defined by unique CDR3 amino acid sequence plus V-J genes. VDJtools evaluated clonal expansion, Shannon diversity and CDR3 relatedness (CalcPairwiseDistances, ClusterSamples); CLCbio workbench built phylogenetic trees. A clone was classed as expanded if it had 8 or more unique UMIs, a cutoff based on coefficient-of-variation modelling across technical triplicates. The raw public data were reprocessed by TCRdb itself: fastp quality trimming at Q25, MiXCR clonotype calling, in-frame beta chains only. CDR3 protein duplicates are merged, each entry listing the most common genes and DNA. The V and J calls were not made by the authors but by TCRdb's processing. The sample data list around 70,000 distinct CDR3 sequences, and 5.2% of these were observed just once. The ten largest clonotypes hold approximately 2.6% of the sample.

For the unsorted PBMC libraries, 2 million PBMCs were stored in RNAlater at -80 degrees C until RNA extraction and were used to generate the libraries. The multiple sclerosis patients were enrolled in a US clinical protocol that evaluated disease progression with magnetic resonance imaging. Peripheral blood was subjected to Ficoll-Hypaque density gradient centrifugation to isolate PBMCs, which were then cryopreserved in liquid nitrogen. This clonotype was found many times. Its antigen is not yet known. No base qualities exist here, and no much larger clone lies one base off it. This receptor chain uses TRBV7-2 and TRBJ2-3, with an unclear D gene assignment. Sequencing was performed on PBMCs. The clonotype was recovered from a woman aged 25 to 39 with multiple sclerosis. For the CDR3, the sequence is CASSLESDTQYF. The DNA sequence is given as TGTGCCAGCAGCTTAGAGTCGGATACGCAGTATTTT. With the rest looked up from the reference TRBV7-2 and TRBJ2-3 genes rather than sequenced, the full variable domain is GAGVSQSPSNKVTEKGKDVELRCDPISGHTALYWYRQSLGQGLEFLIYFQGNSAPDKSGLPSDRFSAERTGGSVSTLTIQRTQQEDSAVYLCASSLESDTQYFGPGTRLTVL.